This TCR beta chain was identified in a study of PD-1 blockade in mismatch repair-deficient tumors. V lost 1 base and J lost 4, with 14 bases in between. Germline V lookup: CDR1 SEHNR, CDR2 FQNEAQ (reference sequence). The CDR3 consists of 16 residues. Every patient had mismatch repair deficiency by PCR or immunohistochemistry. The protocol was immunoSEQ multiplex PCR, while the TCRdb copy is restricted to in-frame clones and leaves out a portion. The sample yields about 110,000 clones, about 83% seen once. The origin of this receptor is an adult with mismatch repair-deficient cancer. Source: peripheral blood, taken about 60 weeks after starting pembrolizumab. V is TRBV7-9 and J is TRBJ2-1, with D possibly TRBD2 on 5 matching bases. For the CDR3, the DNA is TGTGCCAGCAGCTTAGAAGGGCGGACTCCTTACAATGAGCAGTTCTTC. It is translated as CASSLEGRTPYNEQFF.